This TCR beta chain was sequenced during a study of T-cell reconstitution after alpha-beta-depleted transplantation in children. The CDR3 is made up of 16 amino acids. The germline V gene encodes CDR1 ENHRY and CDR2 SYGVKD. The V end lost 0 bases, the J end lost 7 bases, and 17 bases lay between the germline ends. Unique molecular identifiers were incorporated when the TCRbeta library was constructed. MiXCR, applied by TCRdb to the PCR reads, yields one record per CDR3 protein. The profile shows about 240,000 distinct CDR3 sequences, 12% of them singletons. The sample holds many counts of this clonotype.

The input for sequencing was PBMCs from the stem cell graft donor, taken from the stem cell graft. The source is a human donor who donated a stem cell graft to a child with acute lymphoblastic leukemia. The chain joins TRBV10-3 to TRBJ2-3, with a possible D match to TRBD2 (6 bases). The CDR3 DNA sequence: TGTGCCATCAGTGAGTCTAGCGGCCTACTGGGCAATACGCAGTATTTT. Its translation is CAISESSGLLGNTQYF.